This TCR beta chain was sequenced during a study of cytomegalovirus exposure and HLA in healthy donors. This clone was seen once. Amplification used 60 Vbeta primers and 13 Jbeta primers. The assay was immunoSEQ multiplex PCR, and TCRdb's table has in-frame clones only and misses some. The profile shows roughly 120,000 clones, 75% to 85% of them singletons. Specimen: PBMCs. This sequence originates from a male donor in good health and CMV-seronegative.

The CDR3 DNA reads TGTGCCAGCAGCTCAATTAGCGGGAGGATGTCAGATACGCAGTATTTT. As protein: CASSSISGRMSDTQYF. The J gene is TRBJ2-3, the V gene TRBV7-8; 10 bases map to TRBD2. The junction had 8 bases not matched to a gene; V was cut back by 4 bases and J by 4 bases. Germline CDR1 reads SGHVS; CDR2 reads FQNEAQ. CDR3 length: 16 amino acids.